Each of the 20 T cell receptor beta chains below was sequenced from the same sample in a study of OX40 agonist ivuxolimab in advanced cancers. The repertoire was sequenced with immunoSEQ multiplex PCR; TCRdb's copy has only in-frame clones and lacks some. The sample shows about 58,000 clones, around 79% of them seen only once. The source was CD4+ or CD8+ T cells sorted from blood, collected in a trial of the OX40 agonist ivuxolimab. These receptor sequences come from an adult with an advanced solid tumor such as melanoma, head and neck, liver or kidney cancer.

CDR3 region: CASSQDVGRTGSHEQYF. The CDR3 region has the DNA TGCGCCAGCAGCCAAGATGTGGGGAGGACAGGGTCCCACGAGCAGTACTTC. The rearrangement links TRBV4-1 to TRBJ2-7; 8 bases map to TRBD1. V lost 0 bases, J lost 5 bases, and 12 bases stayed unmatched. Germline CDR1 reads MGHRA; CDR2 reads YSYEKL. The CDR3 runs 17 residues.

This clone was seen only a few times. V and J are TRBV30 and TRBJ1-2, with D uncertain. There are 13 residues in the CDR3. V was cut by 0 bases and J by 8 bases, with 13 bases left in between. Germline CDR1 and CDR2: GTSNPN and SVGIG (reference sequence). The CDR3, as DNA: TGTGCCTGGAGTGTACAAGACTCACTGGGCTACACCTTC. Amino acids: CAWSVQDSLGYTF.

V gene TRBV30 combines with J gene TRBJ2-2, with a tentative D call TRBD2 (6 bases). The CDR3 runs 15 residues. V was pared by 0 bases and J by 7 bases, with 15 bases between. Germline CDR1 and CDR2: GTSNPN and SVGIG (reference sequence). The CDR3 DNA reads TGTGCCTGGAGTGTACGGACCAGGCGGGGCGGGGAGCTGTTTTTT. Its protein is CAWSVRTRRGGELFF. Variable domain in full (rest from reference TRBV30 and TRBJ2-2): SQTIHQWPATLVQPVGSPLSLECTVEGTSNPNLYWYRQAAGRGLQLLFYSVGIGQISSEVPQNLSASRPQDRQFILSSKKLLLSDSGFYLCAWSVRTRRGGELFFGEGSRLTVL.

This clone has ten or more counts. The chain joins TRBV23-1 to TRBJ1-5; D remains unclear. TRBV23-1 is designated an ORF whose function remains uncertain. Trimming stripped 7 bases from V and 0 bases from J, with 13 bases between. This CDR3 is built from 15 residues. CDR3: CASIRREHSNQPQHF. In nucleotides, the CDR3 is TGCGCCAGCATAAGGAGGGAGCATAGCAATCAGCCCCAGCATTTT.

Comment on this clone: Different DNA sequences within this sample yield the same CDR3. The CDR3 sequence: CASSLGTNTEAFF. DNA of the CDR3: TGTGCCAGCAGCTTAGGCACGAACACTGAAGCTTTCTTT. The chain carries TRBV7-9 and TRBJ1-1; D is undetermined. V was cut by 1 base and J by 1 base, with 4 bases left in between. The CDR3 is 13 amino acids. Germline loops: CDR1 SEHNR, CDR2 FQNEAQ (reference sequence).

This chain joins TRBV10-3 and TRBJ1-3, with TRBD1 identical over 7 bases. CDR3 length: 15 residues. Unmatched junction bases numbered 9, after V lost 6 bases and J lost 4 bases. Per germline, CDR1 ENHRY and CDR2 SYGVKD. The CDR3 DNA reads TGTGCCATCAGGGGGCCGGACAGGAGAGGAAACACCATATATTTT. It encodes CAIRGPDRRGNTIYF.

V and J are TRBV4-2 and TRBJ2-1; the D gene is possibly TRBD1 (6 bases). The V end was cut by 0 bases, the J end by 2 bases, with 11 bases between. CDR1 and CDR2 from the germline V gene are LGHNA and YNFKEQ. This CDR3 contains 16 residues. CDR3 nucleotide sequence: TGTGCCAGCAGCCAAGACTCAGGGGCGACCTACAATGAGCAGTTCTTC. Its translation is CASSQDSGATYNEQFF.

The chain has TRBV5-4 and TRBJ2-2; 11 bases map to TRBD1. V lost 2 bases to trimming and J lost 1 base; unmatched junction nucleotides: 1. Germline CDR1 and CDR2: SGHNT and YYREEE (reference sequence). The CDR3 runs 16 residues. This CDR3 reads CASSFGTGGNTGELFF. In nucleotides, the CDR3 is TGTGCCAGCAGCTTCGGGACAGGGGGGAACACCGGGGAGCTGTTTTTT.

This sequence joins TRBV2 and TRBJ2-2; D unclear. V dropped 5 bases and J dropped 0 bases, with 7 bases sitting between them. CDR3 size: 14 residues. Germline CDR1 SNHLY, CDR2 FYNNEI. CDR3 in amino acids: CASSRGTNTGELFF. CDR3 bases: TGTGCCAGCAGTCGAGGAACGAACACCGGGGAGCTGTTTTTT.

The chain employs TRBV15 and TRBJ2-1; D call uncertain. CDR3 length: 16 amino acids. Trimming took 3 bases from V and 2 from J, leaving 14 bases between them. Germline values: CDR1 LNHNV, CDR2 YYDKDF (reference sequence). The CDR3 loop reads CATSSGPTIPYNEQFF. The CDR3 nucleotides are TGTGCCACCAGCAGTGGCCCCACCATCCCCTACAATGAGCAGTTCTTC.

The chain employs TRBV6-1 and TRBJ1-2, with 8 bases lining up with TRBD1. The V and J ends lost 4 bases and 2 bases, in that order; junction bases with no gene match: 3. This CDR3 spans 14 amino acids. CDR1 is MNHNS, CDR2 SASEGT, per germline. The CDR3 spells CASSGQGANYGYTF. The CDR3 DNA follows: TGTGCCAGCAGTGGGCAGGGGGCCAACTATGGCTACACCTTC.

The V call is TRBV9, the J call TRBJ1-3; TRBD1 matches at 8 bases. Germline loops: CDR1 SGDLS, CDR2 YYNGEE. This CDR3 contains 14 residues. Trimming cost V 3 bases and J 3 bases; bases outside gene matches: 2. This CDR3 is CASSETGDGNTIYF. In DNA form, the CDR3 reads TGTGCCAGCAGCGAGACAGGGGATGGAAACACCATATATTTT.

The chain recombines TRBV11-3 with TRBJ1-2; D may be TRBD1 (5 bases). This CDR3 has 15 residues. The germline V gene has CDR1 SGHNT and CDR2 YENEEA. V lost 0 bases and J lost 5, with 13 bases in between. The CDR3 sequence is CASSLERAGRYGYTF. DNA of the CDR3: TGTGCCAGCAGCTTAGAGAGGGCAGGGCGTTATGGCTACACCTTC.

The gene calls are TRBV10-3 and TRBJ2-5, with D possibly being TRBD2 (5 bases). Trimming took off 6 bases at V and 5 bases at J, with 16 bases between the two ends. This CDR3 region has 14 residues. CDR1 is ENHRY, CDR2 SYGVKD, per germline. The CDR3 DNA reads as TGTGCCATCAGCCGAATAGAGGGAGCTGAGACCCAGTACTTC. It encodes CAISRIEGAETQYF.

The J gene is TRBJ1-2, the V gene TRBV5-6; TRBD1 matches at 8 bases. This CDR3 spans 15 amino acids. From germline, CDR1 is SGHDT and CDR2 YYEEEE. The V gene end was trimmed by 4 bases and the J gene end by 3 bases; junction bases not matched to a gene: 8. The DNA for the CDR3 is TGTGCCAGCAGCCGATCAGGGGGCTCTGACTATGGCTACACCTTC. The encoded protein is CASSRSGGSDYGYTF.

The chain uses TRBV4-2 and TRBJ2-1; 7 bases line up with TRBD1. The CDR3 is 16 amino acids. V shed 0 bases and J 2 bases; nucleotides not matched to a gene: 4. CDR1 and CDR2 (germline): LGHNA, YNFKEQ. CDR3 coding DNA: TGTGCCAGCAGCCAAGAGTCCCAGGGGGCCTACAATGAGCAGTTCTTC. This gives the protein CASSQESQGAYNEQFF.

V usage is TRBV9 and J usage is TRBJ1-1; weak D call: TRBD1 (6 bases). Trimming took off 0 bases at V and 1 base at J, with 13 bases between the two ends. Germline V CDR1 and CDR2: SGDLS, YYNGEE. This CDR3 spans 16 amino acids. The CDR3 coding sequence is TGTGCCAGCAGCGTAGGCGGGCAGGGGTCGAACACTGAAGCTTTCTTT. This codes for CASSVGGQGSNTEAFF.

The chain links TRBV2 to TRBJ2-1; D is unresolved. The CDR3 runs to 13 residues. The V end lost 4 bases, the J end lost 4 bases, and 8 bases lay between the germline ends. CDR1 is SNHLY and CDR2 is FYNNEI in the germline V gene. The CDR3 DNA reads as TGTGCCAGCAGTGGTCCCTCTTACAATGAGCAGTTCTTC. It specifies CASSGPSYNEQFF. The full variable domain, with the rest looked up from reference TRBV2 and TRBJ2-1, is EPEVTQTPSHQVTQMGQEVILRCVPISNHLYFYWYRQILGQKVEFLVSFYNNEISEKSEIFDDQFSVERPDGSNFTLKIRSTKLEDSAMYFCASSGPSYNEQFFGPGTRLTVL.

The genes are TRBV5-1 and TRBJ2-1; D uncertain. The germline V and J ends were trimmed by 4 bases and 0 bases, with 14 bases remaining between them. CDR1 is SGHRS, CDR2 YFSETQ, per germline. The CDR3 spans 16 residues. The CDR3 DNA sequence: TGCGCCAGCAGCCAAACCATCCAGAGCTCCTACAATGAGCAGTTCTTC. Residues: CASSQTIQSSYNEQFF.

The chain has TRBV4-1 and TRBJ1-5; possibly TRBD1 for D (6 bases). The CDR3 sequence is 15 residues long. V was cut by 0 bases and J by 7 bases, with 13 bases left in between. Looked up from germline, CDR1 is MGHRA and CDR2 is YSYEKL. The DNA of the CDR3 is TGCGCCAGCAGCCAAGAAAGGACAGAGGGACAGCCCCAGCATTTT. Protein product: CASSQERTEGQPQHF.